This entry features one T cell receptor beta chain sequence. What it binds is not known. With V trimmed by 1 base and J by 0 bases, 7 bases remained unmatched. Germline CDR1 reads SGHAT; CDR2 reads FQNNGV. The CDR3 spans 17 residues. Every isolated RNA sample was fully reverse transcribed, so sequencing captured expressed TCRB transcripts. About 3.9 million reads on average were seen across naive, central memory and regulatory T cell samples. Libraries were prepared by immunoSEQ multiplex PCR; TCRdb keeps only in-frame clonotypes and omits some of them. In the table there are approximately 280,000 clones, over 12% of which are singletons. This sample is part of a study of beta chain features in type 1 diabetes. Findings and limits, study-wide: Naive, central memory and Treg TCRB repertoires appeared more alike in patients than in healthy donors. High-TCR-expressing cells could be over-represented by cDNA sequencing. Patients with Type 1 diabetes showed moderately but significantly shorter TCRB CDR3s in all four CD4+ subsets.

The sequenced sample was naive CD4+ T cells from blood. The chain recombines TRBV11-2 with TRBJ2-3; 7 bases are shared with TRBD2. This clonotype originated in a young man with type 1 diabetes. CDR3 nucleotide sequence: TGTGCCAGCAGCTTAGGATTTTGGGGGGGAAGCACAGATACGCAGTATTTT. This gives the protein CASSLGFWGGSTDTQYF.